The next 24 T cell receptor beta chains were all read from a single sample in a study of tumor and adjacent non-tumor tissue in lung cancer (dated by TCRdb to the late 2010s). The receptor library was made with multiplex PCR. These reads were obtained on an Illumina HiSeq 2500. TCRbeta libraries were built by three rounds of nested PCR using primers (Table S4), following protocols modified from ARM-PCR. In TCRdb, the public reads were trimmed at Q25 with fastp and aligned with MiXCR, with productive beta chains retained. Entries are consolidated by CDR3 protein sequence, retaining the most common genes and DNA. Across this sample there are over 60,000 distinct CDR3 sequences, with less than 80% seen only once. The ten top clones hold 28% of the sample. RNA was isolated from bulk, unsorted tissue, and RNA quality was assessed with a NanoDrop ND-1000 and an Agilent 2100. The sample consisted of lung tumor tissue. These receptors all come from a man in his sixties with non-small cell lung cancer.

Comments on this clonotype: This may be a read error: a much more frequent sequence differs by one nucleotide. The V call is TRBV20-1, the J call TRBJ2-1; 9 bases fit TRBD1. From germline, CDR1 is DFQATT and CDR2 SNEGSKA (reference sequence). Unmatched junction bases numbered 9, after V lost 5 bases and J lost 4 bases. The CDR3 extends over 15 amino acids. CDR3 protein: CSARQGQGLYNEQFF. CDR3 DNA: TGCAGTGCTCGGCAGGGACAGGGTCTTTACAATGAGCAGTTCTTC.

In its sample, this clonotype was seen once. The CDR3 spells CASRRLQGGQFQHF. In nucleotides, the CDR3 is TGTGCCAGCAGGCGACTTCAGGGAGGTCAGTTCCAGCATTTT. The V and J genes are TRBV6-5 and TRBJ1-5, with D possibly matching TRBD1 (5 bases). Per the germline V gene, CDR1 is MNHEY and CDR2 is SVGAGI. The CDR3 loop spans 14 amino acids. The ends were cut back, 6 bases at V and 12 bases at J, with 21 bases in the middle.

To note about this clonotype: This likely comes from a read error, as the CDR3 has no conserved phenylalanine or tryptophan at its end. The V and J genes are TRBV20-1 and TRBJ2-7, with 9 bases that match TRBD1. The CDR3 totals 12 residues. Losses at the gene ends were 3 bases for V and 7 bases for J; bases not matched to a gene: 4. Germline CDR1 reads DFQATT; CDR2 reads SNEGSKA (reference sequence). CDR3 residues: CSARKQGAEQYL. DNA of the CDR3: TGCAGTGCTAGGAAACAGGGGGCTGAGCAGTACCTC.

Concerning this clonotype: As the CDR3 is not closed by the conserved phenylalanine or tryptophan, this likely results from a read error. The chain recombines TRBV6-5 with TRBJ2-5, with 9 bases identical to TRBD2. From germline, CDR1 is MNHEY and CDR2 SVGAGI. The CDR3 length is 19 residues. The CDR3: CASSYSISGSLFSFETQYC. The CDR3 DNA follows: TGTGCCAGTAGTTACTCGATTAGCGGGAGTCTTTTTAGTTTCGAGACCCAGTACTGC.

Concerning this clonotype itself: A much more abundant neighbour one base away suggests this may be a read error. The rearrangement links TRBV6-6 to TRBJ2-7; D not certain. Germline V gene lookup returns CDR1 MNHNY and CDR2 SVGAGI (reference sequence). The CDR3 has 13 amino acids. The V end was cut by 2 bases, the J end by 3 bases, with 8 bases between. CDR3 loop: CASSYQRHYEQYF. CDR3 bases: TGTGCCAGCAGTTACCAGAGACACTACGAGCAGTACTTC.

The chain employs TRBV6-6 and TRBJ2-1, with TRBD2 matching over 8 bases. V was clipped by 5 bases and J by 10 bases; unmatched bases: 13. The CDR3 loop spans 15 amino acids. Per the germline V gene, CDR1 is MNHNY and CDR2 is SVGAGI (reference sequence). CDR3 coding DNA: TGTGCCAGCAGTCTTTCCCAGCGGGGGTGGAAAGAGCAGTTCTTC. As protein: CASSLSQRGWKEQFF.

In regard to this clonotype: The CDR3 end shows no conserved phenylalanine or tryptophan, and so a read error is likely. V is TRBV20-1 and J is TRBJ2-1; D gene ambiguous. Germline CDR1 DFQATT, CDR2 SNEGSKA (reference sequence). The germline V and J ends were trimmed by 6 bases and 0 bases, with 15 bases remaining between them. The CDR3 loop spans 15 amino acids. The CDR3 reads CSASVVGPSYNEQFI. The CDR3 DNA sequence: TGCAGTGCGTCAGTGGTCGGACCCTCCTACAATGAGCAGTTCATC.

The rearrangement links TRBV20-1 to TRBJ2-2, with D unresolved. V gave up 4 bases and J gave up 7 bases, with 22 bases separating them. The CDR3 consists of 16 residues. The germline V gene encodes CDR1 DFQATT and CDR2 SNEGSKA (reference sequence). This CDR3 reads CSANLAEGPEIGELFF. The CDR3 DNA is TGCAGTGCTAATTTAGCAGAAGGGCCGGAGATCGGGGAGCTGTTTTTT.

Details on this clonotype: This likely comes from a read error, as the CDR3 has no conserved phenylalanine or tryptophan at its end. The chain uses TRBV20-1 and TRBJ2-7, with TRBD2 matching 10 bases. This CDR3 has 16 residues. From germline, CDR1 is DFQATT and CDR2 SNEGSKA (reference sequence). The CDR3 nucleotides read TGCAGAGCTAGCGTTCCTGCGGGACTAGCGCCCTACGAGCAGTACTCC. It is translated as CRASVPAGLAPYEQYS.

A remark on this clonotype: Its ends do not fully match the called genes, so a read error is possible. The chain employs TRBV11-1 and TRBJ2-5; 7 bases fit TRBD1. Germline assignment: CDR1 SGHAT and CDR2 FQDESV (reference sequence). The CDR3 has 14 amino acids. The CDR3 sequence: CTSSQGQHHETQYF. The CDR3 DNA reads TGTACCAGCAGCCAGGGACAGCACCACGAGACCCAGTACTTC.

In the case of this clonotype: The junction does not match germline at one end; this may be a read error. The chain is built from TRBV28 and TRBJ2-7; D not certain. This CDR3 is 13 amino acids long. Germline CDR1 reads MDHEN; CDR2 reads SYDVKM. This CDR3 reads CTSSPWGVYAQYF. The CDR3 nucleotides read TGTACCAGCAGTCCCTGGGGTGTCTACGCGCAGTACTTC. The variable domain in full, with the rest retrieved from reference TRBV28 and TRBJ2-7, is DVKVTQSSRYLVKRTGEKVFLECVQDMDHENMFWYRQDPGLGLRLIYFSYDVKMKEKGDIPEGYSVSREKKERFSLILESASTNQTSMYLCTSSPWGVYAQYFGPGTRLTVT.

This clonotype was seen repeatedly, ten times or more. It is unclear where the CDR3 begins or ends on the DNA, so no DNA is shown, and the CDR3 is as TCRdb lists it. The V and J genes are TRBV11-1 and TRBJ2-2. With termini counted, the CDR3 has 14 amino acids. Germline V gene data show CDR1 as SGHAT and CDR2 as FQDESV (reference sequence). The CDR3 sequence is CARSYTCGKGEMFF.

As regards this clonotype: Given the absence of the conserved phenylalanine or tryptophan at the CDR3 end, a read error is likely. The chain employs TRBV6-5 and TRBJ1-4, with 9 bases aligning to TRBD1. This CDR3 has 17 amino acids. Germline V lookup: CDR1 MNHEY, CDR2 SVGAGI. The CDR3 sequence: CVSSYRTGATPNEKLFL. In DNA form, the CDR3 reads TGTGTCAGCAGTTACAGGACAGGGGCTACACCTAATGAAAAACTGTTTTTA.

Note on this clonotype: The junction does not match germline at one end; this may be a read error. The V and J genes are TRBV11-2 and TRBJ1-6; no reliable D call. Germline loops: CDR1 SGHAT, CDR2 FQNNGV. There are 14 residues in the CDR3. CDR3 in amino acids: CASSLVRPSFLLHF. As DNA, the CDR3 is TGTGCCAGCAGTTTAGTAAGACCATCCTTTCTCCTCCACTTT.

CDR3 loop: CVAEGGASNEKLFF. The DNA for the CDR3 is TGCGTCGCTGAGGGGGGCGCCAGTAATGAAAAACTGTTTTTT. The chain joins TRBV29-1 to TRBJ1-4; tentatively, D is TRBD1 (6 bases). Germline-derived CDR1 and CDR2 are SQVTM and ANQGSEA. The CDR3 has 14 residues. The full variable domain, in which reference TRBV29-1 and TRBJ1-4 provide the parts outside the CDR3, is SAVISQKPSRDICQRGTSLTIQCQVDSQVTMMFWYRQQPGQSLTLIATANQGSEATYESGFVIDKFPISRPNLTFSTLTVSNMSPEDSSIYLCVAEGGASNEKLFFGSGTQLSVL.

There are many counts of this clonotype. The chain recombines TRBV29-1 with TRBJ2-5; D is uncertain. Trimming removed 5 bases at V and 2 bases at J, with 21 bases between. This CDR3 contains 16 residues. The germline CDR1 and CDR2 sequences are SQVTM and ANQGSEA. CDR3 nucleotide sequence: TGCAGCGTTCGTTTTACCCTGGTAGAGCGACAAGAGACCCAGTACTTC. Residues: CSVRFTLVERQETQYF.

The chain recombines TRBV7-9 with TRBJ1-2, with 9 bases identical to TRBD1. Germline V gene sequence: CDR1 SEHNR, CDR2 FQNEAQ (reference sequence). Unmatched junction bases numbered 6, after V lost 5 bases and J lost 2 bases. This CDR3 is built from 15 residues. CDR3 DNA sequence: TGTGCCAGCAGCCTTTTACAGGGGGCAAACTATGGCTACACCTTC. This encodes CASSLLQGANYGYTF.

As DNA, the CDR3 is TGCATCGTAAAAAAAGGGGGAGTCGGGGAGCTGTTTTTT. Protein sequence: CIVKKGGVGELFF. V gene TRBV29-1 combines with J gene TRBJ2-2, with a tentative D call TRBD1 (6 bases). Germline lookup yields CDR1 SQVTM and CDR2 ANQGSEA. The CDR3 loop spans 13 amino acids.

Turning to this clonotype: A read error may explain this, as a much larger clone is one base away. This chain uses TRBV11-2 with TRBJ2-7; D is uncertain. Germline lookup yields CDR1 SGHAT and CDR2 FQNNGV. The CDR3 consists of 14 residues. CDR3 sequence: CASGLGSGTYEQYF. CDR3 nucleotide sequence: TGTGCCAGCGGCTTAGGCTCCGGCACCTACGAGCAGTACTTC.

This rearrangement joins TRBV24-1 to TRBJ2-1, with no clear D. The CDR3 is 12 residues long. V was pared by 1 base and J by 16 bases, with 13 bases between. Per the germline V gene, CDR1 is KGHDR and CDR2 is SFDVKD. The CDR3 sequence is CATSDLGKGPFF. In nucleotides, the CDR3 is TGTGCCACCAGTGATTTAGGAAAGGGTCCATTCTTC.

In regard to this clonotype: Relative to the germline gene, one junction end is altered; a read error may explain this. The chain links TRBV5-4 to TRBJ2-1; 10 nucleotides agree with TRBD2. The DNA end is a closer match to TRBJ2-7, so the J assignment may be wrong. Germline values: CDR1 SGHNT, CDR2 YYREEE (reference sequence). There are 16 residues in the CDR3. For the CDR3, the DNA is TGTGCCAGTAGCTCAAAACAGCGGGAGGGCCTGGGTGAGCAGTACTTC. It codes for CASSSKQREGLGEQYF.

This clonotype is a singleton in its sample. One end of the junction does not line up with germline, which may come from a read error. The chain joins TRBV11-2 to TRBJ2-2; D is perhaps TRBD2 (5 bases). CDR3 length: 15 residues. Germline V gene sequence: CDR1 SGHAT, CDR2 FQNNGV. CDR3 residues: CASSLEIRGTGELLF. The CDR3 DNA reads as TGTGCCAGCAGCTTAGAGATCCGAGGCACCGGGGAGCTGTTATTT.

The V gene is TRBV11-2, the J gene TRBJ2-2; D unresolved. Trimming removed 3 bases from V and 10 bases from J, with 18 bases in between. Germline V gene sequence: CDR1 SGHAT, CDR2 FQNNGV. This CDR3 comprises 15 residues. CDR3 DNA: TGTGCCAGCAGCTTCGCTAGTTTCAACGCCGAGGAGCTGTTTTTT. Residues: CASSFASFNAEELFF.

As concerns this clonotype: The junction does not match germline at one end; this may be a read error. The chain is built from TRBV10-3 and TRBJ2-7; 9 bases line up with TRBD1. Per the germline V gene, CDR1 is ENHRY and CDR2 is SYGVKD. The CDR3 totals 14 residues. CDR3 nucleotide sequence: TGTACCATTAGGAGCCCGGACAGGGGATACGAGCAGTACTTC. As protein: CTIRSPDRGYEQYF.